These 14 T cell receptor beta chains share one sample of origin, sequenced in a study of radiotherapy plus CTLA-4 blockade in lung cancer. Clones were sequenced by immunoSEQ multiplex PCR, and TCRdb holds only the in-frame ones, with some missing. The data show about 80,000 clones, roughly 79% seen once. The specimen comprised peripheral blood, sampled from a patient treated with radiotherapy plus ipilimumab. These TCRs come from a human donor with non-small cell lung cancer whose response to radiotherapy plus ipilimumab could not be evaluated. Some clones in this sample may be carry-over from other donors' samples.

The rearrangement joins TRBV29-1 to TRBJ1-1, with D possibly TRBD1 on 5 matching bases. CDR3 size: 13 residues. CDR1 and CDR2 (germline): SQVTM, ANQGSEA. The V end lost 3 bases, the J end lost 3 bases, and 11 bases lay between the germline ends. The CDR3: CSVEQDMDTEAFF. The CDR3 DNA sequence: TGCAGCGTTGAGCAGGACATGGACACTGAAGCTTTCTTT.

The chain carries TRBV7-6 and TRBJ1-2; 12 nucleotides match TRBD1. Trimming took 2 bases from V and 6 from J; bases not matched to a gene: 10. This CDR3 is built from 17 residues. Germline V gives CDR1 SGHVS, CDR2 FNYEAQ. The CDR3 spells CASSLPPGQGAVDGYTF. The CDR3 bases are TGTGCCAGCAGCTTACCCCCGGGACAGGGGGCGGTGGATGGCTACACCTTC.

The table lists this clone with a few counts. The CDR3 nucleotides are TGTGCCAGCAGCTTAGAGGGCAGGACAGCAGATACGCAGTATTTT. It encodes CASSLEGRTADTQYF. The genes are TRBV7-9 and TRBJ2-3; weak D call: TRBD1 (6 bases). Germline CDR1 is SEHNR and CDR2 is FQNEAQ (reference sequence). V lost 1 base and J 4 bases, leaving 12 bases between the germline ends. This CDR3 is 15 amino acids long.

This clone was recorded only once. The CDR3 DNA reads TGTGCCAGCAGCCTAGAGGTAGAGTGGCATTTT. Its protein product is CASSLEVEWHF. This chain uses TRBV28 with TRBJ1-5; D is unclear. This CDR3 comprises 11 residues. V was pared by 6 bases and J by 15 bases, with 15 bases between. The germline V gene has CDR1 MDHEN and CDR2 SYDVKM.

This clone turned up a few times. This rearrangement joins TRBV6-1 to TRBJ1-4; perhaps TRBD1 as D (5 bases). V was clipped by 8 bases and J by 0 bases, with 10 bases between them. The CDR3 is 14 amino acids. Germline CDR1 is MNHNS and CDR2 is SASEGT. CDR3 amino acids: CASRKTATNEKLFF. The CDR3 nucleotides read TGTGCCAGCCGGAAGACAGCAACTAATGAAAAACTGTTTTTT.

The chain combines TRBV27 with TRBJ1-1, with D possibly being TRBD1 (5 bases). The germline V gene has CDR1 MNHEY and CDR2 SMNVEV (reference sequence). Trimming removed 9 bases at V and 0 bases at J, with 23 bases between. There are 17 residues in the CDR3. The CDR3 DNA is TGTGCCAGTCCGGGGCGGGGAGTCACCAATGTGAACACTGAAGCTTTCTTT. Its translation is CASPGRGVTNVNTEAFF.

The chain joins TRBV7-6 to TRBJ2-5, with 9 bases identical to TRBD2. The CDR3 extends over 15 amino acids. The ends lost 5 bases at V and 2 bases at J; junction bases unmatched: 6. CDR1 and CDR2 from the germline V gene are SGHVS and FNYEAQ. CDR3 nucleotide sequence: TGTGCCAGCAGCCCCAGAACTAGCGGGCAAGAGACCCAGTACTTC. It yields the protein CASSPRTSGQETQYF. Together with reference TRBV7-6 and TRBJ2-5, the CDR3 gives the full variable domain: GAGVSQSPRYKVTKRGQDVALRCDPISGHVSLYWYRQALGQGPEFLTYFNYEAQQDKSGLPNDRFSAERPEGSISTLTIQRTEQRDSAMYRCASSPRTSGQETQYFGPGTRLLVL.

V is TRBV28 and J is TRBJ1-1, with unresolved D. CDR1 and CDR2 from the germline V gene are MDHEN and SYDVKM. V lost 3 bases to trimming and J lost 4 bases, with 9 bases between them. The CDR3 has 13 amino acids. The DNA of the CDR3 is TGTGCCAGCAGTTTCGCCCGGTTCACTGAAGCTTTCTTT. This translates into CASSFARFTEAFF. Based on the CDR3 plus reference TRBV28 and TRBJ1-1, the full variable domain is DVKVTQSSRYLVKRTGEKVFLECVQDMDHENMFWYRQDPGLGLRLIYFSYDVKMKEKGDIPEGYSVSREKKERFSLILESASTNQTSMYLCASSFARFTEAFFGQGTRLTVV.

The V call is TRBV27, the J call TRBJ1-5, with TRBD1 matching 8 bases. Germline-derived CDR1 and CDR2 are MNHEY and SMNVEV (reference sequence). V was clipped by 6 bases and J by 7 bases; unmatched bases: 8. The CDR3 consists of 14 residues. This CDR3 is CASRSDRAKQPQHF. In DNA form, the CDR3 reads TGTGCCAGCAGGTCGGACAGGGCAAAACAGCCCCAGCATTTT.

The V call is TRBV2, the J call TRBJ2-6; D gene uncertain. The CDR3 runs to 12 residues. Germline loops: CDR1 SNHLY, CDR2 FYNNEI. Trimming removed 6 bases from V and 7 bases from J, with 7 bases in between. The CDR3 region has the DNA TGTGCCAGCAGGTTGTCAGCCAACGTCCTGACTTTC. Translated, it gives CASRLSANVLTF. Based on the CDR3 plus reference TRBV2 and TRBJ2-6, the full variable domain is EPEVTQTPSHQVTQMGQEVILRCVPISNHLYFYWYRQILGQKVEFLVSFYNNEISEKSEIFDDQFSVERPDGSNFTLKIRSTKLEDSAMYFCASRLSANVLTFGAGSRLTVL.

V is TRBV14 and J is TRBJ2-5, with TRBD2 matching 10 bases. The V and J ends lost 4 bases and 0 bases, in that order; junction bases with no gene match: 5. Germline V CDR1 and CDR2: SGHDN, FVKESK. This CDR3 has 16 amino acids. DNA of the CDR3: TGTGCCAGCAGCCCTCCGGGACTAGCGTACCAAGAGACCCAGTACTTC. Its protein is CASSPPGLAYQETQYF. Full variable domain (missing parts from reference TRBV14 and TRBJ2-5): EAGVTQFPSHSVIEKGQTVTLRCDPISGHDNLYWYRRVMGKEIKFLLHFVKESKQDESGMPNNRFLAERTGGTYSTLKVQPAELEDSGVYFCASSPPGLAYQETQYFGPGTRLLVL.

This clone was seen only a few times. J is TRBJ2-2 and V is TRBV19; no definite D call. Germline CDR1 reads LNHDA; CDR2 reads SQIVND (reference sequence). Trimming took off 3 bases at V and 3 bases at J, with 8 bases between the two ends. There are 14 residues in the CDR3. CDR3 sequence: CASSISLDTGELFF. The DNA of the CDR3 is TGTGCCAGTAGTATTAGTTTAGACACCGGGGAGCTGTTTTTT.

V gene TRBV18 combines with J gene TRBJ2-1; 9 bases are a match to TRBD1. The CDR3 contains 14 residues. V lost 2 bases and J lost 6; bases outside the gene matches: 2. Germline CDR1 KGHSH, CDR2 LQKENI. The CDR3 here is CASSPGTGINEQFF. The CDR3 DNA sequence: TGTGCCAGCTCACCAGGGACAGGGATCAATGAGCAGTTCTTC.

The chain combines TRBV7-8 with TRBJ1-6; 9 bases fit TRBD1. The CDR3 is 15 residues long. CDR1 SGHVS and CDR2 FQNEAQ come from the germline V gene. J was trimmed by 9 bases and V by 2 bases; bases with no gene match: 5. The CDR3: CASSLTGTGSSPLHF. The CDR3 region has the DNA TGTGCCAGCAGCTTAACCGGGACAGGGAGTTCACCCCTCCACTTT.